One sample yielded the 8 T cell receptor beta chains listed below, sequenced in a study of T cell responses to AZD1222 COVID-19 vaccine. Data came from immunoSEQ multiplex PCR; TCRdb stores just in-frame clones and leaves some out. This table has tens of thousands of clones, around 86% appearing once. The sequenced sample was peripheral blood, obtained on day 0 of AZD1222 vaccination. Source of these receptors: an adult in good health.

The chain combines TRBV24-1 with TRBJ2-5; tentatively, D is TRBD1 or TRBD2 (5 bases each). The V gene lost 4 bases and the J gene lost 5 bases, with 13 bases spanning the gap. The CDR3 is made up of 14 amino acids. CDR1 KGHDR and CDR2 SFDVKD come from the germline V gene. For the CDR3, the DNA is TGTGCCACCAGTGAGACGAGGGACCCCGAGACCCAGTACTTC. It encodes CATSETRDPETQYF.

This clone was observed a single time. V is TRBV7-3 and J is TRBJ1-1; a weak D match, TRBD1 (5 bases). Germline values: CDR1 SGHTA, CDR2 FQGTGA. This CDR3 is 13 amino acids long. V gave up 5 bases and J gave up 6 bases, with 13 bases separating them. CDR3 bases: TGTGCCAGCAGCGCAACAGGTCCCGCTGAAGCTTTCTTT. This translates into CASSATGPAEAFF.

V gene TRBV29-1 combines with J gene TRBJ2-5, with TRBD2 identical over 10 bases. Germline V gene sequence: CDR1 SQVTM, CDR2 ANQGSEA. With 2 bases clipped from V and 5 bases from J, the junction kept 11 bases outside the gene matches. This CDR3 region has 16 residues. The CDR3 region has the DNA TGCAGCGTTGAACGAGGGCTAGCGGGAGCCCTGGAGACCCAGTACTTC. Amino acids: CSVERGLAGALETQYF.

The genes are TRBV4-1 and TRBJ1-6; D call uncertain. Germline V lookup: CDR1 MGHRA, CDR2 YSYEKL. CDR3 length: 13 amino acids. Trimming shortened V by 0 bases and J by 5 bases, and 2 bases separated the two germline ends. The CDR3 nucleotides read TGCGCCAGCAGCCAAGATAATAATTCACCCCTCCACTTT. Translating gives CASSQDNNSPLHF.

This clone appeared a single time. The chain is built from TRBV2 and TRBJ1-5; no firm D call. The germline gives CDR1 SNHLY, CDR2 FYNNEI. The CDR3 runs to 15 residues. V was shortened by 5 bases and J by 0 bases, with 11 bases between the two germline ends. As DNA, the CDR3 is TGTGCCAGCAGTCCGACCGTATATAGCAATCAGCCCCAGCATTTT. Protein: CASSPTVYSNQPQHF.

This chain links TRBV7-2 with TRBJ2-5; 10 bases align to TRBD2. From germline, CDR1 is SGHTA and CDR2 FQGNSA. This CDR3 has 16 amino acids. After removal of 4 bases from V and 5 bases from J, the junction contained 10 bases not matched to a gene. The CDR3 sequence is CASSSEITSGAETQYF. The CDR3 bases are TGTGCCAGCAGCTCGGAAATTACTAGCGGGGCTGAGACCCAGTACTTC. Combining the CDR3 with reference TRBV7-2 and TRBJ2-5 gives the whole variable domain GAGVSQSPSNKVTEKGKDVELRCDPISGHTALYWYRQSLGQGLEFLIYFQGNSAPDKSGLPSDRFSAERTGGSVSTLTIQRTQQEDSAVYLCASSSEITSGAETQYFGPGTRLLVL.

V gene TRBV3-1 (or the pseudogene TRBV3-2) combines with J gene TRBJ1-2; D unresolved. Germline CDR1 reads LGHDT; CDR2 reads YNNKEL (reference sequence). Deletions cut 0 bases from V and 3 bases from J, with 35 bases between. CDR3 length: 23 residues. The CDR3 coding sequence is TGTGCCAGCAGCCAAGATAGGCCCGTACTGGGAGCACGCGGATTACTGGCCCACTATGGCTACACCTTC. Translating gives CASSQDRPVLGARGLLAHYGYTF.

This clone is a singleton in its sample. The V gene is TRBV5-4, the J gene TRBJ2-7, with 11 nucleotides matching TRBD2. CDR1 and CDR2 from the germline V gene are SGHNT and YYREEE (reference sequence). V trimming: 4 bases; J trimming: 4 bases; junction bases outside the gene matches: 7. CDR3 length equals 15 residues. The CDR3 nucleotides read TGTGCCAGCAGCCATAGCGGGAGGGAAAGGTACGAGCAGTACTTC. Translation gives CASSHSGRERYEQYF.